Presented here are 10 T cell receptor beta chains from one specimen sequenced in a study of blood T cell repertoires in COVID-19. Assay: immunoSEQ multiplex PCR; the TCRdb copy retains only in-frame clones and omits some. The sample lists roughly 280,000 clones; about nine tenths were seen once. Sequencing was carried out using peripheral blood. Receptor source: a woman aged 25 to 45 with COVID-19, enrolled during active disease.

The chain carries TRBV6-1 and TRBJ1-5; D perhaps matches TRBD1 (5 bases). Between the trimmed V and J ends, which lost 3 bases and 4 bases, there was a span of 7 bases. The CDR3 has 13 residues. The V gene's germline CDR1 is MNHNS and CDR2 SASEGT. The CDR3 DNA reads as TGTGCCAGCAGTGAGACAGTAAATCAGCCCCAGCATTTT. This codes for CASSETVNQPQHF.

The V gene is TRBV5-1, the J gene TRBJ1-1; a weak D match, TRBD1 (6 bases). Trimming stripped 0 bases from V and 8 bases from J, with 11 bases between. The CDR3 runs to 13 residues. The germline CDR1 and CDR2 sequences are SGHRS and YFSETQ. CDR3 in amino acids: CASSLATGIEAFF. As DNA, the CDR3 is TGCGCCAGCAGCTTGGCCACAGGGATCGAAGCTTTCTTT.

The CDR3 DNA reads TGCAGCGGGAGGGACGGTTACACTGAAGCTTTCTTT. Protein product: CSGRDGYTEAFF. The chain uses TRBV29-1 and TRBJ1-1; tentative D call: TRBD1 (5 bases). Germline V CDR1 and CDR2: SQVTM, ANQGSEA. This CDR3 has 12 amino acids. V shed 7 bases and J shed 3 bases, with 12 bases lying between them.

The chain uses TRBV7-8 and TRBJ2-7; D remains ambiguous. The ends were cut back, 5 bases at V and 7 bases at J, with 12 bases in the middle. In germline, CDR1 is SGHVS, CDR2 FQNEAQ. This CDR3 spans 12 amino acids. The CDR3 protein is CASSLIPGEQYF. CDR3 nucleotides: TGTGCCAGCAGCCTCATCCCCGGTGAGCAGTACTTC. Full variable domain (outside the CDR3, taken from reference TRBV7-8 and TRBJ2-7): GAGVSQSPRYKVAKRGQDVALRCDPISGHVSLFWYQQALGQGPEFLTYFQNEAQLDKSGLPSDRFFAERPEGSVSTLKIQRTQQEDSAVYLCASSLIPGEQYFGPGTRLTVT.

This clone has a single count. This chain links TRBV24-1 with TRBJ2-2; D is uncertain. The CDR3 is 17 residues long. CDR1 is KGHDR, CDR2 SFDVKD, per germline. V was pared by 1 base and J by 0 bases, with 11 bases between. For the CDR3, the DNA is TGTGCCACCAGTGATTTTAGCCACCCAGCGAACACCGGGGAGCTGTTTTTT. Protein product: CATSDFSHPANTGELFF.

The V and J genes are TRBV5-1 and TRBJ2-5; 10 bases match TRBD2. This CDR3 spans 18 amino acids. Looked up from germline, CDR1 is SGHRS and CDR2 is YFSETQ. With 0 bases clipped from V and 1 base from J, the junction kept 9 bases outside the gene matches. CDR3 sequence reads: CASSLAGLAEGVQETQYF. Here the CDR3 DNA reads TGCGCCAGCAGCTTGGCCGGACTAGCGGAGGGAGTCCAAGAGACCCAGTACTTC.

The genes are TRBV24-1 and TRBJ2-5; D gene uncertain. CDR1 KGHDR and CDR2 SFDVKD come from the germline V gene. The CDR3 spans 14 residues. Trimming stripped 1 base from V and 4 bases from J, with 9 bases between. CDR3 loop: CATSDLGGVETQYF. As DNA, the CDR3 is TGTGCCACCAGTGATTTAGGCGGCGTAGAGACCCAGTACTTC.

This chain joins TRBV6-2 or TRBV6-3 and TRBJ2-7; maybe TRBD2 (5 bases). CDR3 length: 14 amino acids. The V end lost 5 bases, the J end lost 2 bases, and 13 bases lay between the germline ends. Germline assignment: CDR1 MNHEY and CDR2 SVGEGT. CDR3: CASSQLVGAYEQYF. DNA for the CDR3: TGTGCCAGCAGTCAGCTGGTCGGGGCCTACGAGCAGTACTTC.

The rearrangement uses TRBV6-2 or TRBV6-3 and TRBJ2-5; TRBD2 agrees at 8 bases. J was trimmed by 3 bases and V by 6 bases; bases with no gene match: 6. Germline-derived CDR1 and CDR2 are MNHEY and SVGEGT. The CDR3 sequence is 14 residues long. The CDR3 here is CASRPGLAKETQYF. As DNA, the CDR3 is TGTGCCAGCAGACCTGGACTAGCTAAAGAGACCCAGTACTTC.

The chain combines TRBV6-1 with TRBJ1-1; D unresolved. CDR3 length: 13 amino acids. With 3 bases removed from V and 3 bases from J, the gap between germline ends came to 8 bases. Germline V gene lookup returns CDR1 MNHNS and CDR2 SASEGT. CDR3 nucleotide sequence: TGTGCCAGCAGTGAGAAAGTAGACACTGAAGCTTTCTTT. Its protein product is CASSEKVDTEAFF.